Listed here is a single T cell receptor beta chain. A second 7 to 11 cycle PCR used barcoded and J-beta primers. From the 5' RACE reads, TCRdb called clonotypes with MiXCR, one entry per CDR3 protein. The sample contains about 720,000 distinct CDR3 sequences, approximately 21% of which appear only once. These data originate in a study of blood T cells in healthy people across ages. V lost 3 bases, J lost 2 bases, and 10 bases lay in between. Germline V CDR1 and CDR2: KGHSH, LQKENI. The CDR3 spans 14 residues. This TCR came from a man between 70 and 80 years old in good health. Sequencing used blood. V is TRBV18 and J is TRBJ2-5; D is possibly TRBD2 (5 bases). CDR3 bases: TGTGCCAGCTCACCCTTCAGCGGACAAGAGACCCAGTACTTC. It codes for CASSPFSGQETQYF.